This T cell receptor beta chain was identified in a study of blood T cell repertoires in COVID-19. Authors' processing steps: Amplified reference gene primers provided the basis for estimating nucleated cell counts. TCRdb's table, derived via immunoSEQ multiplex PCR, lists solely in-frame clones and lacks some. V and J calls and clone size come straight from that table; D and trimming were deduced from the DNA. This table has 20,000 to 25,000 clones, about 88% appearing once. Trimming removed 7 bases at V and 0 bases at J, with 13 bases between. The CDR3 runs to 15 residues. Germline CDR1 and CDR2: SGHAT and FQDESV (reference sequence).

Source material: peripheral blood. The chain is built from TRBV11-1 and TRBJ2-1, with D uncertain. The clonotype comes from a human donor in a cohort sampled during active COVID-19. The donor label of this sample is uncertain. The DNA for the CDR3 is TGTGCCAGCATGCCGCGGCAGAGCTCCTACAATGAGCAGTTCTTC. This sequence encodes CASMPRQSSYNEQFF.